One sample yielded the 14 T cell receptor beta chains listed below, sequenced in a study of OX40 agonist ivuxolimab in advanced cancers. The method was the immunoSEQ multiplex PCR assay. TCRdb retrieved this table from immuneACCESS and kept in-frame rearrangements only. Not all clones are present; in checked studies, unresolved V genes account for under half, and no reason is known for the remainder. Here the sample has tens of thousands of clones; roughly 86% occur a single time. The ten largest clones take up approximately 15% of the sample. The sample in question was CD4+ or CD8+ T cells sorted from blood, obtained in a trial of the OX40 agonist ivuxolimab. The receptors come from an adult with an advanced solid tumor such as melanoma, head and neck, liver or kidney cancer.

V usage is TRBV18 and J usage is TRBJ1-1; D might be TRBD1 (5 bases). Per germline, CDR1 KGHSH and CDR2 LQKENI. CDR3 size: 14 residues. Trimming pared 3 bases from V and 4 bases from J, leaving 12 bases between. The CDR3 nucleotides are TGTGCCAGCTCACCCCGGGACTCCGGCACTGAAGCTTTCTTT. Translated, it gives CASSPRDSGTEAFF.

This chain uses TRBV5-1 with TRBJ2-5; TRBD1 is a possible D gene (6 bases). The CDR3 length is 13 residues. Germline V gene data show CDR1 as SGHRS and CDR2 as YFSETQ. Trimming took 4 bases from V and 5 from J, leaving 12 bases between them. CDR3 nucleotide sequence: TGCGCCAGCAGCACACAGGGAGAGGAGACCCAGTACTTC. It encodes CASSTQGEETQYF.

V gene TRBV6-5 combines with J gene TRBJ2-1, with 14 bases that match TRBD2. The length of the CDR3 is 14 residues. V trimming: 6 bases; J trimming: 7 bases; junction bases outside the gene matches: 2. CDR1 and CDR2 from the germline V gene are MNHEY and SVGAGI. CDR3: CASRGLAGVNEQFF. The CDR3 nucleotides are TGTGCCAGCAGGGGACTAGCGGGAGTTAATGAGCAGTTCTTC.

The CDR3 DNA follows: TGTGCCAGCAGCTACGGACAGGTCTCCTACAATGAGCAGTTCTTC. The encoded protein is CASSYGQVSYNEQFF. The gene calls are TRBV14 and TRBJ2-1, with 7 bases identical to TRBD1. This CDR3 has 15 residues. Germline V gene sequence: CDR1 SGHDN, CDR2 FVKESK. Trimming took 5 bases from V and 0 from J; bases not matched to a gene: 4.

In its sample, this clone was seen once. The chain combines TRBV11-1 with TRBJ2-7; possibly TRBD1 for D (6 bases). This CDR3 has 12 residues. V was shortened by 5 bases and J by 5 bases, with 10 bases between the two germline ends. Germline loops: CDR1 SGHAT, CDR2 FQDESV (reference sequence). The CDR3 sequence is CASSTGHHEQYF. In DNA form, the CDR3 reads TGTGCCAGCAGCACGGGACACCACGAGCAGTACTTC.

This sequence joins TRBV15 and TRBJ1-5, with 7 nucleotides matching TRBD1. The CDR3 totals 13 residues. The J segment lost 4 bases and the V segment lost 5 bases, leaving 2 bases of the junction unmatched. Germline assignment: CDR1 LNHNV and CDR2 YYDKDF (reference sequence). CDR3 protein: CATSDRENQPQHF. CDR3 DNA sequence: TGTGCCACCAGCGACAGGGAAAATCAGCCCCAGCATTTT.

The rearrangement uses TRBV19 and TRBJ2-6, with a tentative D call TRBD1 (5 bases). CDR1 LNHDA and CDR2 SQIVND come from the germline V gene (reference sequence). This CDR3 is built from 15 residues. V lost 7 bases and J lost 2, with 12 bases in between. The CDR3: CASTLIRAGANVLTF. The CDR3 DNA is TGTGCCAGTACCCTAATCAGGGCTGGGGCCAACGTCCTGACTTTC.

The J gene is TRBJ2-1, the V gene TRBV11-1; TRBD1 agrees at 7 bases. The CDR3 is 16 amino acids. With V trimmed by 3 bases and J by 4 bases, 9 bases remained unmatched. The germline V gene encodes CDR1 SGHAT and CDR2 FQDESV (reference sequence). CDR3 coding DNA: TGTGCCAGCAGCTTTCGGACAGGTTCCCTATACAATGAGCAGTTCTTC. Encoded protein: CASSFRTGSLYNEQFF.

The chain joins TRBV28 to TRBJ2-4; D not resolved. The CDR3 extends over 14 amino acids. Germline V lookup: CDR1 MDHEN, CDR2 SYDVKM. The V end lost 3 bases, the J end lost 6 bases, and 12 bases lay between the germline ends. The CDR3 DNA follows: TGTGCCAGCAGTTTCGTAGGGCAGGCAAACATTCAGTACTTC. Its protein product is CASSFVGQANIQYF.

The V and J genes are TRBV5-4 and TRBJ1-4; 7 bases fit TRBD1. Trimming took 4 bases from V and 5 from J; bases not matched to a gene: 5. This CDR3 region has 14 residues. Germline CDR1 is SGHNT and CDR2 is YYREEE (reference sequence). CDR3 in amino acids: CASSPGQENEKLFF. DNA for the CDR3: TGTGCCAGCAGCCCAGGACAGGAGAATGAAAAACTGTTTTTT.

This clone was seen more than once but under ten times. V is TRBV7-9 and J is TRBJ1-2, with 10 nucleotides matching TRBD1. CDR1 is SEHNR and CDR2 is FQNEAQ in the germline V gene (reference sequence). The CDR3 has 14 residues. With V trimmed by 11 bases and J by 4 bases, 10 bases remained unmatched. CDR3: CAHDRQGAGYGYTF. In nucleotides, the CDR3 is TGTGCCCACGACCGACAGGGGGCCGGCTATGGCTACACCTTC.

The CDR3 spells CASSETVRAVSSYNEQFF. CDR3 bases: TGTGCCAGCAGTGAAACCGTACGAGCGGTGAGCTCCTACAATGAGCAGTTCTTC. V usage is TRBV25-1 and J usage is TRBJ2-1; D possibly corresponds to TRBD2 (5 bases). The CDR3 is 18 residues long. Germline loops: CDR1 MGHDK, CDR2 SYGVNS. V lost 2 bases and J 0 bases, leaving 17 bases between the germline ends.

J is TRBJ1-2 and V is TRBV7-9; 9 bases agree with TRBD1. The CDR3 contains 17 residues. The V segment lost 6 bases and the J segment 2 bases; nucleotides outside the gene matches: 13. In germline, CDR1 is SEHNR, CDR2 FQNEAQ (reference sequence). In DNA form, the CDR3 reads TGTGCCAGCAGTTTCAGTTCCGGGACAGGGCAGAACTATGGCTACACCTTC. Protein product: CASSFSSGTGQNYGYTF. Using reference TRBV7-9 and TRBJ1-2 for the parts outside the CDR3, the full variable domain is DTGVSQNPRHKITKRGQNVTFRCDPISEHNRLYWYRQTLGQGPEFLTYFQNEAQLEKSRLLSDRFSAERPKGSFSTLEIQRTEQGDSAMYLCASSFSSGTGQNYGYTFGSGTRLTVV.

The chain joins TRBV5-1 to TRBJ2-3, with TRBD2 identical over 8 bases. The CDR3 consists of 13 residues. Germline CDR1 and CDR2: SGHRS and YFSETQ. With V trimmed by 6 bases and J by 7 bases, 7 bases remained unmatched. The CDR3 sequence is CASKAGAAYTQYF. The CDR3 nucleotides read TGCGCCAGCAAAGCGGGGGCTGCTTATACGCAGTATTTT.